This T cell receptor beta chain is drawn from a study of blood T cell repertoires in COVID-19. Study overall: Samples came from the United States, Italy and Spain, spanning acute and convalescent COVID-19. PBMCs, B-cell-depleted T cells, or T cells provided the cDNA or gDNA that made up the material.

Study processing details: How many nucleated cells were present was estimated from reference gene primer amplification. Clones were sequenced by immunoSEQ multiplex PCR, and TCRdb holds only the in-frame ones, with some missing. V and J calls and clone size follow that table, whereas D and trimming were derived from the DNA. The profile shows approximately 100,000 clones, around 94% of them singletons. Germline lookup yields CDR1 LNHDA and CDR2 SQIVND (reference sequence). Trimming took off 5 bases at V and 7 bases at J, with 11 bases between the two ends. The CDR3 extends over 12 amino acids. The material sequenced was peripheral blood. The receptor was derived from a man aged 50-60 years with active COVID-19. The chain combines TRBV19 with TRBJ1-2; D is perhaps TRBD1 (6 bases). The CDR3 DNA sequence: TGTGCCAGTAGTTATTACAGGGTTGGCTACACCTTC. It codes for CASSYYRVGYTF.